Described below is a single T cell receptor (beta chain) sequence and its context. Its antigen is currently unknown. A multiplex PCR was run with 60 Vbeta primers and 13 Jbeta primers. The data were produced by immunoSEQ multiplex PCR, yet TCRdb's version contains in-frame clones alone and is incomplete. This sample has over 90,000 clones, with 55% to 75% found just once. This entry belongs to a study of cytomegalovirus exposure and HLA in healthy donors. The length of the CDR3 is 15 residues. Per the germline V gene, CDR1 is SGHVS and CDR2 is FQNEAQ. V lost 5 bases, J lost 4 bases, and 4 bases stayed unmatched. General study findings and limits: Common viral pathogens seemed, in a later analysis, to connect with several of the most significant clusters.

The chain combines TRBV7-8 with TRBJ2-1, with 11 nucleotides matching TRBD2. The sequence was obtained from a man in his sixties in good health and CMV-seronegative. Sequenced: PBMCs. The CDR3: CASSHSGGDYNEQFF. CDR3 coding DNA: TGTGCCAGCAGCCATAGCGGGGGGGATTACAATGAGCAGTTCTTC.